These 3 T cell receptor beta chains were sequenced from one sample in a study of blood T cell repertoires in COVID-19. This table comes from immunoSEQ multiplex PCR, and its TCRdb copy is limited to in-frame clones, with some not included. There are approximately 400,000 clones in the sample; 75% to 90% occur only once, and about 5.4% lies in the top ten. Sequencing input: PBMCs or T cells enriched from blood (not recorded which). These TCRs come from a woman between 45 and 65 years old who had recovered from COVID-19.

The rearrangement joins TRBV29-1 to TRBJ2-1; 8 nucleotides line up with TRBD1. CDR3 length: 18 residues. V lost 8 bases to trimming and J lost 0 bases; unmatched junction nucleotides: 18. CDR1 and CDR2 from the germline V gene are SQVTM and ANQGSEA. The CDR3 region is CSTRGTGGNPSSYNEQFF. The CDR3 region has the DNA TGCAGCACACGAGGGACAGGCGGAAACCCGAGCTCCTACAATGAGCAGTTCTTC.

V usage is TRBV6-5 and J usage is TRBJ2-5, with 7 positions matching TRBD1. The CDR3 is 14 amino acids. Germline CDR1 MNHEY, CDR2 SVGAGI. Trimming removed 6 bases from V and 0 bases from J; junction bases left unmatched: 4. The CDR3 DNA follows: TGTGCCAGCAGGCGAGGGACAGACCAAGAGACCCAGTACTTC. Its protein is CASRRGTDQETQYF.

For the CDR3, the DNA is TGTGCCAGCAGCTCAGGGGTCCGCGGAAACACCATATATTTT. Residues: CASSSGVRGNTIYF. The genes are TRBV7-9 and TRBJ1-3; perhaps TRBD1 as D (6 bases). Germline V lookup: CDR1 SEHNR, CDR2 FQNEAQ (reference sequence). Trimming removed 4 bases from V and 4 bases from J, with 11 bases in between. The CDR3 is 14 residues long.